Shown below are 15 T cell receptor beta chains from a single sample sequenced in a study of somatic mutations in cytotoxic T cells in rheumatoid arthritis. Assay: immunoSEQ multiplex PCR; the TCRdb copy retains only in-frame clones and omits some. The sample shows fewer than 20,000 clones, roughly 80% of them seen only once. Sequenced: CD8+ T cells sorted from blood. The origin of the receptors is an adult with rheumatoid arthritis.

The rearrangement uses TRBV29-1 and TRBJ2-3, with D maybe TRBD2 (5 bases). The germline V gene has CDR1 SQVTM and CDR2 ANQGSEA. CDR3 size: 13 residues. V was shortened by 4 bases and J by 2 bases, with 10 bases between the two germline ends. The CDR3 DNA is TGCAGCGTTGTTAGCGCGACCACAGATACGCAGTATTTT. Residues: CSVVSATTDTQYF.

The chain uses TRBV7-9 and TRBJ2-1, with D possibly TRBD1 on 6 matching bases. Germline values: CDR1 SEHNR, CDR2 FQNEAQ (reference sequence). V lost 4 bases, J lost 15 bases, and 16 bases lay in between. CDR3 length equals 12 residues. This CDR3 is CASSSVADRPFF. DNA of the CDR3: TGTGCCAGCAGCTCAGTAGCAGACAGGCCGTTCTTC.

The gene calls are TRBV5-1 and TRBJ2-2; 7 nucleotides agree with TRBD1. V shed 4 bases and J 4 bases; nucleotides not matched to a gene: 7. In germline, CDR1 is SGHRS, CDR2 YFSETQ. CDR3 length: 15 amino acids. For the CDR3, the DNA is TGCGCCAGCAGCACGCTGACAGGGACCACCGGGGAGCTGTTTTTT. It specifies CASSTLTGTTGELFF.

This clone was detected once. The J gene is TRBJ1-1, the V gene TRBV19; D is possibly TRBD1 (6 bases). V was pared by 8 bases and J by 6 bases, with 10 bases between. The germline V gene has CDR1 LNHDA and CDR2 SQIVND (reference sequence). CDR3 length: 11 amino acids. The CDR3 sequence is CASLRGSEAFF. Here the CDR3 DNA reads TGTGCCAGTTTGAGGGGGTCTGAAGCTTTCTTT.

The V call is TRBV4-1, the J call TRBJ2-7; perhaps TRBD2 as D (5 bases). V was shortened by 0 bases and J by 0 bases, with 9 bases between the two germline ends. The germline CDR1 and CDR2 sequences are MGHRA and YSYEKL. The length of the CDR3 is 15 residues. CDR3 in amino acids: CASSQDPGSSYEQYV. Here the CDR3 DNA reads TGCGCCAGCAGCCAAGATCCGGGAAGCTCCTACGAGCAGTACGTC.

The chain is built from TRBV13 and TRBJ2-1; 15 positions match TRBD2. This CDR3 has 17 amino acids. Germline V gene data show CDR1 as PRHDT and CDR2 as FYEKMQ (reference sequence). V shed 4 bases and J 5 bases; nucleotides not matched to a gene: 6. Here the CDR3 DNA reads TGTGCCAGCAGCTACGGGACTAGCGGGGGGCGAGACAATGAGCAGTTCTTC. Protein: CASSYGTSGGRDNEQFF.

This chain uses TRBV7-6 with TRBJ2-1; tentatively, D is TRBD1 or TRBD2 (5 bases each). From germline, CDR1 is SGHVS and CDR2 FNYEAQ. The CDR3 has 15 amino acids. Trimming shortened V by 1 base and J by 9 bases, and 16 bases separated the two germline ends. The CDR3 DNA reads TGTGCCAGCAGCTTAGAAAAGGGGACGACCACTGAGCAGTTCTTC. The encoded protein is CASSLEKGTTTEQFF. The variable domain in full, completed from reference TRBV7-6 and TRBJ2-1, reads GAGVSQSPRYKVTKRGQDVALRCDPISGHVSLYWYRQALGQGPEFLTYFNYEAQQDKSGLPNDRFSAERPEGSISTLTIQRTEQRDSAMYRCASSLEKGTTTEQFFGPGTRLTVL.

The rearrangement uses TRBV7-6 and TRBJ1-1; tentatively, D is TRBD1 (6 bases). Germline V gives CDR1 SGHVS, CDR2 FNYEAQ. V was cut by 5 bases and J by 8 bases, with 15 bases left in between. The CDR3 is 13 amino acids. The CDR3 DNA is TGTGCCAGCAGCCCCCGCTTCGGGACAGAAGCTTTCTTT. This gives the protein CASSPRFGTEAFF. Using reference TRBV7-6 and TRBJ1-1 for the parts outside the CDR3, the full variable domain is GAGVSQSPRYKVTKRGQDVALRCDPISGHVSLYWYRQALGQGPEFLTYFNYEAQQDKSGLPNDRFSAERPEGSISTLTIQRTEQRDSAMYRCASSPRFGTEAFFGQGTRLTVV.

V gene TRBV5-6 combines with J gene TRBJ2-2, with D unresolved. Germline CDR1 is SGHDT and CDR2 is YYEEEE. CDR3 size: 12 residues. V shed 3 bases and J shed 7 bases, with 7 bases lying between them. The CDR3 DNA reads TGTGCCAGCAGCTCGGGTGGCGGGGAGCTGTTTTTT. This codes for CASSSGGGELFF.

The chain has TRBV4-1 and TRBJ1-4; D gene ambiguous. Between the trimmed V and J ends, which lost 1 base and 0 bases, there was a span of 21 bases. The length of the CDR3 is 20 residues. Germline values: CDR1 MGHRA, CDR2 YSYEKL. The CDR3 DNA is TGCGCCAGCAGCCAAGTTCTTCCCCCCTACTTAGAGGCAACTAATGAAAAACTGTTTTTT. This sequence encodes CASSQVLPPYLEATNEKLFF.

This chain joins TRBV9 and TRBJ2-7; 10 bases line up with TRBD1. Germline trimming cut 0 bases from V and 6 bases from J; bases unmatched to any gene: 3. Germline V gives CDR1 SGDLS, CDR2 YYNGEE. The CDR3 has 14 residues. Here the CDR3 DNA reads TGTGCCAGCAGCGTAGGAGGACAGGGGGGCGAGCAGTACTTC. This sequence encodes CASSVGGQGGEQYF.

The chain links TRBV4-1 to TRBJ1-5, with D unresolved. The CDR3 consists of 14 residues. Germline loops: CDR1 MGHRA, CDR2 YSYEKL. The V and J ends lost 1 base and 1 base respectively, with 5 bases between them. In DNA, the CDR3 is TGCGCCAGCAGCCAAGTGCACAGCAATCAGCCCCAGCATTTT. It is translated as CASSQVHSNQPQHF.

The chain carries TRBV7-9 and TRBJ1-2, with TRBD1 matching 7 bases. The V gene end was trimmed by 2 bases and the J gene end by 4 bases; junction bases not matched to a gene: 4. This CDR3 comprises 14 residues. Germline CDR1 SEHNR, CDR2 FQNEAQ (reference sequence). CDR3 residues: CASSLWTGVYGYTF. CDR3 sequence (DNA): TGTGCCAGCAGCTTATGGACAGGCGTCTATGGCTACACCTTC.

This clone has a handful of counts. This chain links TRBV2 with TRBJ2-1, with 10 bases lining up with TRBD1. Germline values: CDR1 SNHLY, CDR2 FYNNEI. The CDR3 runs to 15 residues. V lost 6 bases, J lost 6 bases, and 8 bases stayed unmatched. CDR3 sequence (DNA): TGTGCCAGCAGGGCCGGGACAGGGGAGAGCAATGAGCAGTTCTTC. It codes for CASRAGTGESNEQFF. Full variable domain (missing parts from reference TRBV2 and TRBJ2-1): EPEVTQTPSHQVTQMGQEVILRCVPISNHLYFYWYRQILGQKVEFLVSFYNNEISEKSEIFDDQFSVERPDGSNFTLKIRSTKLEDSAMYFCASRAGTGESNEQFFGPGTRLTVL.

In this sample, this clone turned up once. The V call is TRBV2, the J call TRBJ2-5, with TRBD2 identical over 11 bases. In germline, CDR1 is SNHLY, CDR2 FYNNEI. The V and J ends lost 6 bases and 4 bases, in that order; junction bases with no gene match: 7. The CDR3 loop spans 15 amino acids. The CDR3 region has the DNA TGTGCCAGCAGAGCGGAAACTAGCGGGAGAGAGACCCAGTACTTC. As protein: CASRAETSGRETQYF. Full variable domain (outside the CDR3, taken from reference TRBV2 and TRBJ2-5): EPEVTQTPSHQVTQMGQEVILRCVPISNHLYFYWYRQILGQKVEFLVSFYNNEISEKSEIFDDQFSVERPDGSNFTLKIRSTKLEDSAMYFCASRAETSGRETQYFGPGTRLLVL.